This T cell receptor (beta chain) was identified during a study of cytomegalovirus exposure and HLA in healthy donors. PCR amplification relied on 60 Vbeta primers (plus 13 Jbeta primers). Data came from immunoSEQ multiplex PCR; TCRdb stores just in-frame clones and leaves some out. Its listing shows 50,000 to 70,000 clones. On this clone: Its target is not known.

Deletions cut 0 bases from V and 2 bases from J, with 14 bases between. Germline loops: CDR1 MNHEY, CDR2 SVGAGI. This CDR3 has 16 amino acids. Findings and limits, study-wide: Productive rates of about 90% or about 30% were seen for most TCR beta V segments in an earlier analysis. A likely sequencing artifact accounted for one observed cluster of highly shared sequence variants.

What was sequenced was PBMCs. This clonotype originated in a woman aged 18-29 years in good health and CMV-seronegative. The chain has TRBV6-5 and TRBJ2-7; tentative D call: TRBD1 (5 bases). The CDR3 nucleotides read TGTGCCAGCAGTTACTCCGACAGCCTAATTACCTACGAGCAGTACTTC. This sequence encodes CASSYSDSLITYEQYF.